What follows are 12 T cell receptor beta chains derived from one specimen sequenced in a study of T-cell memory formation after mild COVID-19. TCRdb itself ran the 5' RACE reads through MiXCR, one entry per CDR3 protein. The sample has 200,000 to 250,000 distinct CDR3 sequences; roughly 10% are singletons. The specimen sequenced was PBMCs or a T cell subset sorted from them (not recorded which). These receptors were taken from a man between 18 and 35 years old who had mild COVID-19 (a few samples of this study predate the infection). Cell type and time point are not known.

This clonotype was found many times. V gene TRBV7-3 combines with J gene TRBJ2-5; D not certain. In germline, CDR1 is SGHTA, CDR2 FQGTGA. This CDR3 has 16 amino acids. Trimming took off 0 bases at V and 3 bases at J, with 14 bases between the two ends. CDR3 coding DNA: TGTGCCAGCAGCTTAACGGGCTTCACCCCGGAAGAGACCCAGTACTTC. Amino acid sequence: CASSLTGFTPEETQYF.

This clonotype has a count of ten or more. CDR3: CATSRDRNEKLFF. CDR3 bases: TGTGCCACCAGCAGGGACAGAAATGAAAAACTGTTTTTT. V gene TRBV15 combines with J gene TRBJ1-4, with a weak D call TRBD1 (6 bases). There are 13 residues in the CDR3. Germline assignment: CDR1 LNHNV and CDR2 YYDKDF (reference sequence). Trimming left V 3 bases short and J 5 bases short, with 7 bases between.

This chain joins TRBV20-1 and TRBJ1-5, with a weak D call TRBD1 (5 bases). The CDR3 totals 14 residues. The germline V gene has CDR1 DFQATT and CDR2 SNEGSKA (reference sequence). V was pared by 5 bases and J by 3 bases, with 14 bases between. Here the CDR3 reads CSAETSGPNQPQHF. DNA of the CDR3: TGCAGTGCTGAAACGTCGGGACCCAATCAGCCCCAGCATTTT.

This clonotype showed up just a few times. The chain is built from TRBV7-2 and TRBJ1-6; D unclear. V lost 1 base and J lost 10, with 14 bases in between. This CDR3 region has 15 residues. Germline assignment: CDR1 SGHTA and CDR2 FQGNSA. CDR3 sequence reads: CASSLGSGSGSPLHF. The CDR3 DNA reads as TGTGCCAGCAGCTTAGGGTCTGGGTCGGGGTCACCCCTCCACTTT.

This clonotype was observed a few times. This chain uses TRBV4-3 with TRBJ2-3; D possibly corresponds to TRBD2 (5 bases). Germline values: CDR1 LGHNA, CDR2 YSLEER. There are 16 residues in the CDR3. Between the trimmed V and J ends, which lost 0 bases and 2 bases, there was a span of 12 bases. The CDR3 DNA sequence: TGCGCCAGCAGCCAAGATCTTAGAGGGTCCACAGATACGCAGTATTTT. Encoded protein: CASSQDLRGSTDTQYF.

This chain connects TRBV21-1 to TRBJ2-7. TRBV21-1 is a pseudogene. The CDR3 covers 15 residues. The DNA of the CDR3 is TGTGCCAGCAGCAAATCGGGTGGGATACCTTACGAGCAGTACGTC. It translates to CASSKSGGIPYEQYV.

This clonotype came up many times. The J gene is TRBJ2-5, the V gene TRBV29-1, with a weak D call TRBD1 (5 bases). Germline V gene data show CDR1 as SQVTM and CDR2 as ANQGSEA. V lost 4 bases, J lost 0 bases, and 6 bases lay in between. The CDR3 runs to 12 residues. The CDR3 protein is CSVGQHQETQYF. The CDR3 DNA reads TGCAGCGTTGGACAGCACCAAGAGACCCAGTACTTC. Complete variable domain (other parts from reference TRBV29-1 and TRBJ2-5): SAVISQKPSRDICQRGTSLTIQCQVDSQVTMMFWYRQQPGQSLTLIATANQGSEATYESGFVIDKFPISRPNLTFSTLTVSNMSPEDSSIYLCSVGQHQETQYFGPGTRLLVL.

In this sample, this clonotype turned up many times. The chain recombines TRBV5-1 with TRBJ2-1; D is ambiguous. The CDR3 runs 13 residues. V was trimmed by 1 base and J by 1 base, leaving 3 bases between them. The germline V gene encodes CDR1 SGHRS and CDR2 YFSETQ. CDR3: CASSLNSYNEQFF. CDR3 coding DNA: TGCGCCAGCAGCTTGAATTCCTACAATGAGCAGTTCTTC.

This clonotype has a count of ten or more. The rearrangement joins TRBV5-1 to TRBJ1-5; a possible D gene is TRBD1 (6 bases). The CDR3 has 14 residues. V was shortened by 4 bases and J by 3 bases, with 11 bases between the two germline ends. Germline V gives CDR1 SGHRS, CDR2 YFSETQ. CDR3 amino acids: CASSTGQPNQPQHF. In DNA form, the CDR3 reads TGCGCCAGCAGCACCGGACAGCCCAATCAGCCCCAGCATTTT.

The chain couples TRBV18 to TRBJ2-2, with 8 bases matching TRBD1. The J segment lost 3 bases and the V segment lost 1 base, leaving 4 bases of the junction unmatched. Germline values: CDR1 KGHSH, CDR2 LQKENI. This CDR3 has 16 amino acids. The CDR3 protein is CASSPRQGAHTGELFF. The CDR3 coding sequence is TGTGCCAGCTCACCACGGCAGGGGGCTCACACCGGGGAGCTGTTTTTT.

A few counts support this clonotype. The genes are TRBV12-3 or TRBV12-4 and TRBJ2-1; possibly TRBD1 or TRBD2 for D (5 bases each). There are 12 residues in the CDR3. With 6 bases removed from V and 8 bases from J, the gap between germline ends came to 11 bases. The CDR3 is CASRVQGDEQFF. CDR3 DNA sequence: TGTGCCAGCAGAGTTCAGGGAGATGAGCAGTTCTTC.

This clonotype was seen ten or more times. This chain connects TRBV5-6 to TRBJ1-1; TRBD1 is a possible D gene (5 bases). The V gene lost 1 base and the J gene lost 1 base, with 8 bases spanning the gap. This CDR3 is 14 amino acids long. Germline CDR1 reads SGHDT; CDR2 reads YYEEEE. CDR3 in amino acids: CASSLLGQNTEAFF. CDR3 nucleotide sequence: TGTGCCAGCAGCTTGCTCGGACAGAACACTGAAGCTTTCTTT. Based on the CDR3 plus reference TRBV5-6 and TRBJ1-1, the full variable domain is DAGVTQSPTHLIKTRGQQVTLRCSPKSGHDTVSWYQQALGQGPQFIFQYYEEEERQRGNFPDRFSGHQFPNYSSELNVNALLLGDSALYLCASSLLGQNTEAFFGQGTRLTVV.